The 29 T cell receptor beta chains below come from one sample, sequenced in a study of cytomegalovirus exposure and HLA in healthy donors. PCR amplification relied on 60 Vbeta primers (plus 13 Jbeta primers). Clones were read by immunoSEQ multiplex PCR, and TCRdb kept only the in-frame ones, dropping some. The data show around 110,000 clones, about three quarters seen once. Specimen: PBMCs. The receptors were sampled from a woman aged 45-60 years in good health and CMV-seropositive.

Only a few counts were recorded for this clone. This sequence joins TRBV7-2 and TRBJ1-5, with D unresolved. V lost 5 bases and J 9 bases, leaving 17 bases between the germline ends. Germline V gene data show CDR1 as SGHTA and CDR2 as FQGNSA. This CDR3 is 14 amino acids long. CDR3 nucleotide sequence: TGTGCCAGCAGCCTAGGCGACGGAGGAGCGCCCCAGCATTTT. It is translated as CASSLGDGGAPQHF.

V is TRBV5-1 and J is TRBJ2-3; D may be TRBD1 (6 bases). The CDR3 is made up of 15 amino acids. Looked up from germline, CDR1 is SGHRS and CDR2 is YFSETQ. V was cut by 5 bases and J by 3 bases, with 16 bases left in between. The CDR3 DNA is TGCGCCAGCAGATTTACAGGGTATGGGACAGATACGCAGTATTTT. Its protein product is CASRFTGYGTDTQYF. The complete variable domain, with remaining parts taken from reference TRBV5-1 and TRBJ2-3, reads KAGVTQTPRYLIKTRGQQVTLSCSPISGHRSVSWYQQTPGQGLQFLFEYFSETQRNKGNFPGRFSGRQFSNSRSEMNVSTLELGDSALYLCASRFTGYGTDTQYFGPGTRLTVL.

V usage is TRBV7-2 and J usage is TRBJ1-2, with 9 positions matching TRBD1. The V and J ends lost 6 bases and 5 bases, in that order; junction bases with no gene match: 10. Germline V gene sequence: CDR1 SGHTA, CDR2 FQGNSA. The CDR3 covers 15 residues. The CDR3 coding sequence is TGTGCCAGCAGACAGGACAGGGGTGGAAGGTATGGCTACACCTTC. Its protein product is CASRQDRGGRYGYTF.

Only one count was recorded for this clone. The chain couples TRBV29-1 to TRBJ2-3, with 7 bases identical to TRBD2. The CDR3 totals 11 residues. J lost 4 bases, V lost 6 bases, and 1 base had no gene match. From germline, CDR1 is SQVTM and CDR2 ANQGSEA. CDR3 region: CSVGLADTQYF. Here the CDR3 DNA reads TGCAGCGTAGGACTAGCAGATACGCAGTATTTT.

The gene calls are TRBV27 and TRBJ1-2; D might be TRBD1 (5 bases). V lost 4 bases, J lost 9 bases, and 15 bases lay in between. There are 13 residues in the CDR3. Germline V gene data show CDR1 as MNHEY and CDR2 as SMNVEV (reference sequence). This CDR3 is CASSSDRNRSYTF. The CDR3 nucleotides are TGTGCCAGCAGTTCCGACAGAAATCGTAGCTACACCTTC.

The chain uses TRBV28 and TRBJ1-1, with D perhaps TRBD1 (6 bases). With 2 bases removed from V and 5 bases from J, the gap between germline ends came to 12 bases. CDR1 and CDR2 (germline): MDHEN, SYDVKM. This CDR3 is built from 14 residues. CDR3 protein: CASSLRGAGTEAFF. The CDR3 coding sequence is TGTGCCAGCAGTTTACGGGGGGCCGGAACTGAAGCTTTCTTT.

This chain links TRBV28 with TRBJ1-1; D remains ambiguous. Trimming removed 2 bases from V and 7 bases from J, with 11 bases in between. The CDR3 loop spans 13 amino acids. Germline V gene lookup returns CDR1 MDHEN and CDR2 SYDVKM. The chain's CDR3 is CASSLTARCEAFF. In DNA, the CDR3 is TGTGCCAGCAGTTTAACAGCCAGGTGTGAAGCTTTCTTT.

The rearrangement uses TRBV2 and TRBJ2-1; TRBD2 agrees at 11 bases. This CDR3 comprises 18 residues. Germline CDR1 and CDR2: SNHLY and FYNNEI. J gave up 0 bases and V 1 base, and 5 bases lay outside the gene matches. DNA for the CDR3: TGTGCCAGCAGTGAAGGGCTAGCGGGGGGAAGCTCCTACAATGAGCAGTTCTTC. Its protein is CASSEGLAGGSSYNEQFF.

The V call is TRBV27, the J call TRBJ1-2; 9 bases are a match to TRBD1. J lost 7 bases, V lost 5 bases, and 5 bases had no gene match. CDR3 length equals 13 residues. The germline gives CDR1 MNHEY, CDR2 SMNVEV (reference sequence). The CDR3 region is CASSPTGGGGYTF. The CDR3 coding sequence is TGTGCCAGCAGTCCGACAGGGGGAGGTGGCTACACCTTC.

This clone occurred once. This rearrangement joins TRBV30 to TRBJ1-1, with a weak D call TRBD1 (6 bases). CDR1 is GTSNPN, CDR2 SVGIG, per germline (reference sequence). This CDR3 spans 13 amino acids. Trimming shortened V by 3 bases and J by 1 base, and 9 bases separated the two germline ends. CDR3 DNA sequence: TGTGCCTGGAGCGCACAGGGGAACACTGAAGCTTTCTTT. As protein: CAWSAQGNTEAFF. The full variable domain, with the rest looked up from reference TRBV30 and TRBJ1-1, is SQTIHQWPATLVQPVGSPLSLECTVEGTSNPNLYWYRQAAGRGLQLLFYSVGIGQISSEVPQNLSASRPQDRQFILSSKKLLLSDSGFYLCAWSAQGNTEAFFGQGTRLTVV.

The chain recombines TRBV9 with TRBJ1-2; 7 bases are shared with TRBD1. The CDR3 totals 14 residues. V gave up 0 bases and J gave up 7 bases; unmatched junction bases: 6. The germline V gene encodes CDR1 SGDLS and CDR2 YYNGEE. CDR3 coding DNA: TGTGCCAGCAGCGTAGTGGAGGGGGCGACTGGCTACACCTTC. Protein product: CASSVVEGATGYTF.

J is TRBJ1-6 and V is TRBV5-6; a possible D gene is TRBD1 (6 bases). The ends were cut back, 3 bases at V and 8 bases at J, with 12 bases in the middle. Germline CDR1 and CDR2: SGHDT and YYEEEE. The CDR3 has 14 residues. CDR3 bases: TGTGCCAGCAGCTCAGGGGTTTTCGATTCACCCCTCCACTTT. It encodes CASSSGVFDSPLHF.

The genes are TRBV18 and TRBJ2-7; 8 bases map to TRBD1. V shed 0 bases, J shed 2 bases, and the junction held 15 bases outside the gene matches. The CDR3 is 19 amino acids. Germline lookup yields CDR1 KGHSH and CDR2 LQKENI. Here the CDR3 reads CASSPPPVGTGRRAYEQYF. The CDR3 DNA reads TGTGCCAGCTCACCACCTCCGGTCGGGACAGGCAGGAGGGCCTACGAGCAGTACTTC.

The J gene is TRBJ1-2, the V gene TRBV5-1; 9 bases map to TRBD1. Looked up from germline, CDR1 is SGHRS and CDR2 is YFSETQ. V was pared by 4 bases and J by 7 bases, with 8 bases of the junction left unmatched. This CDR3 is built from 14 residues. This CDR3 is CASSPNRGQGGYTF. CDR3 DNA: TGCGCCAGCAGCCCAAACAGGGGGCAGGGTGGCTACACCTTC.

The rearrangement uses TRBV7-2 and TRBJ2-1, with no clear D. The CDR3 sequence is 14 residues long. V lost 5 bases and J lost 7, with 15 bases in between. Germline V gene sequence: CDR1 SGHTA, CDR2 FQGNSA. CDR3 coding DNA: TGTGCCAGCAGCCTCCTGAAGCGTACGAATGAGCAGTTCTTC. Translated, it gives CASSLLKRTNEQFF.

This clone was detected only once. The chain combines TRBV7-8 with TRBJ2-1; 10 bases are a match to TRBD2. The V segment lost 2 bases and the J segment 4 bases; nucleotides outside the gene matches: 23. CDR1 is SGHVS and CDR2 is FQNEAQ in the germline V gene. The CDR3 extends over 22 amino acids. The CDR3 sequence: CASSLSGFRSASGGPSYNEQFF. The CDR3 DNA reads as TGTGCCAGCAGCTTATCGGGGTTCCGGAGCGCTAGCGGGGGCCCATCTTACAATGAGCAGTTCTTC.

This chain joins TRBV27 and TRBJ1-4; D gene unclear. The CDR3 sequence is 14 residues long. Looked up from germline, CDR1 is MNHEY and CDR2 is SMNVEV (reference sequence). V was pared by 0 bases and J by 7 bases, with 9 bases between. The CDR3 nucleotides are TGTGCCAGCAGTTTATCGTTGGGGAGTGAAAAACTGTTTTTT. Translating gives CASSLSLGSEKLFF.

In its sample, this clone was seen a few times. The chain links TRBV6-6 to TRBJ1-1; the D is unclear. The V gene lost 2 bases and the J gene lost 0 bases, with 10 bases spanning the gap. Germline V CDR1 and CDR2: MNHNY, SVGAGI (reference sequence). This CDR3 contains 15 residues. CDR3 loop: CASSYPDTLNTEAFF. CDR3 coding DNA: TGTGCCAGCAGTTACCCCGACACCCTGAACACTGAAGCTTTCTTT.

This clone was seen more than once but under ten times. The chain employs TRBV5-1 and TRBJ1-6; D is possibly TRBD1 (6 bases). Trimming cost V 6 bases and J 7 bases, with 17 bases left between them. Germline loops: CDR1 SGHRS, CDR2 YFSETQ. CDR3 size: 15 residues. CDR3 nucleotide sequence: TGCGCCAGCACCAACCCCGGGACAACAAATTCACCCCTCCACTTT. Translation: CASTNPGTTNSPLHF.

The chain joins TRBV28 to TRBJ1-2; maybe TRBD1 (6 bases). This CDR3 has 12 amino acids. Germline V gene sequence: CDR1 MDHEN, CDR2 SYDVKM. For the CDR3, the DNA is TGTGCTACCCATGGACAGCACTATGGCTACACCTTC. Protein: CATHGQHYGYTF.

V is TRBV6-1 and J is TRBJ2-7, with 8 bases fitting TRBD2. V was pared by 11 bases and J by 5 bases, with 8 bases of the junction left unmatched. The germline V gene encodes CDR1 MNHNS and CDR2 SASEGT. The CDR3 is made up of 12 amino acids. The CDR3 loop reads CAVGGAWDEQYF. CDR3 in DNA: TGTGCCGTCGGGGGGGCCTGGGACGAGCAGTACTTC.

This clone was observed a single time. The chain uses TRBV6-6 and TRBJ2-1; 7 bases align to TRBD1. This CDR3 contains 13 residues. Trimming at V came to 2 bases and at J to 7 bases, leaving 2 bases not matched to a gene. CDR1 is MNHNY, CDR2 SVGAGI, per germline (reference sequence). The CDR3 coding sequence is TGTGCCAGCAGTTACCCCAGGGGGAATGAGCAGTTCTTC. The encoded protein is CASSYPRGNEQFF.

This sequence joins TRBV6-6 and TRBJ1-2; 10 positions agree with TRBD1. The CDR3 consists of 15 residues. The J segment lost 4 bases and the V segment lost 4 bases, leaving 6 bases of the junction unmatched. Germline CDR1 reads MNHNY; CDR2 reads SVGAGI (reference sequence). Here the CDR3 DNA reads TGTGCCAGCAGTTTCGGACAGGGGGTCCTCTATGGCTACACCTTC. Translating it yields CASSFGQGVLYGYTF.

The gene calls are TRBV7-9 and TRBJ2-3, with TRBD2 identical over 8 bases. J gave up 2 bases and V 0 bases, and 7 bases lay outside the gene matches. Germline-derived CDR1 and CDR2 are SEHNR and FQNEAQ (reference sequence). This CDR3 is built from 17 residues. The CDR3 region is CASSLARRTSSTDTQYF. The CDR3 DNA sequence: TGTGCCAGCAGCTTAGCGAGAAGGACTAGCTCCACAGATACGCAGTATTTT.

The genes are TRBV5-1 and TRBJ1-5; no definite D call. The CDR3 is 15 amino acids. Looked up from germline, CDR1 is SGHRS and CDR2 is YFSETQ. V was cut by 0 bases and J by 0 bases, with 7 bases left in between. CDR3 region: CASSLEPYSNQPQHF. The CDR3 DNA follows: TGCGCCAGCAGCTTGGAGCCCTATAGCAATCAGCCCCAGCATTTT.

This chain uses TRBV30 with TRBJ2-7, with a tentative D call TRBD1 (5 bases). The V end was cut by 0 bases, the J end by 0 bases, with 6 bases between. This CDR3 has 13 residues. Germline V lookup: CDR1 GTSNPN, CDR2 SVGIG (reference sequence). The CDR3 loop reads CAWSVGHSYEQYF. The CDR3 DNA reads as TGTGCCTGGAGTGTCGGACACTCCTACGAGCAGTACTTC. The entire variable domain, with the rest obtained from reference TRBV30 and TRBJ2-7, is as follows: SQTIHQWPATLVQPVGSPLSLECTVEGTSNPNLYWYRQAAGRGLQLLFYSVGIGQISSEVPQNLSASRPQDRQFILSSKKLLLSDSGFYLCAWSVGHSYEQYFGPGTRLTVT.

The V call is TRBV28, the J call TRBJ1-2; D is ambiguous. The germline gives CDR1 MDHEN, CDR2 SYDVKM. This CDR3 region has 13 residues. Trimming shortened V by 7 bases and J by 4 bases, and 13 bases separated the two germline ends. As DNA, the CDR3 is TGTGCCAGCACCAGCGGGCGGATCTATGGCTACACCTTC. Amino acid sequence: CASTSGRIYGYTF.

This chain joins TRBV9 and TRBJ1-1; unclear D gene. The CDR3 sequence is 13 residues long. CDR1 and CDR2 (germline): SGDLS, YYNGEE. The ends were cut back, 0 bases at V and 2 bases at J, with 5 bases in the middle. The CDR3 region has the DNA TGTGCCAGCAGCGTAGCCTACAACACTGAAGCTTTCTTT. Translation: CASSVAYNTEAFF.

CDR3 DNA: TGTGCCAGTAGTATTCCTTCGACAGGGGGTATCTACAATGAGCAGTTCTTC. It encodes CASSIPSTGGIYNEQFF. The chain employs TRBV19 and TRBJ2-1, with 9 bases that match TRBD1. CDR3 length: 17 residues. V dropped 3 bases and J dropped 3; count of bases not matched to a gene: 9. Looked up from germline, CDR1 is LNHDA and CDR2 is SQIVND (reference sequence). Together with reference TRBV19 and TRBJ2-1, the CDR3 gives the full variable domain: DGGITQSPKYLFRKEGQNVTLSCEQNLNHDAMYWYRQDPGQGLRLIYYSQIVNDFQKGDIAEGYSVSREKKESFPLTVTSAQKNPTAFYLCASSIPSTGGIYNEQFFGPGTRLTVL.